These 29 T cell receptor beta chains originate from one sample sequenced in a study of OX40 agonist ivuxolimab in advanced cancers. The table came from immunoSEQ multiplex PCR; TCRdb's copy has only in-frame clones and leaves some out. The table includes tens of thousands of clones, about 88% detected once. The sample was CD4+ or CD8+ T cells sorted from blood, taken in a trial of the OX40 agonist ivuxolimab. These receptors originate from an adult with an advanced solid tumor such as melanoma, head and neck, liver or kidney cancer.

The V call is TRBV19, the J call TRBJ2-1; 10 nucleotides agree with TRBD2. Trimming cost V 3 bases and J 7 bases; bases outside gene matches: 6. This CDR3 region has 15 residues. Germline lookup yields CDR1 LNHDA and CDR2 SQIVND (reference sequence). In nucleotides, the CDR3 is TGTGCCAGTAGTATCCCCAGCGGGAGGGCAAATGAGCAGTTCTTC. Translation: CASSIPSGRANEQFF.

The rearrangement uses TRBV5-1 and TRBJ2-1; D perhaps matches TRBD1 (6 bases). The CDR3 runs to 14 residues. V dropped 4 bases and J dropped 5 bases, with 13 bases sitting between them. CDR1 is SGHRS and CDR2 is YFSETQ in the germline V gene. This chain's CDR3 is CASSEGELNNEQFF. The CDR3 region has the DNA TGCGCCAGCAGCGAGGGGGAACTGAACAATGAGCAGTTCTTC.

The CDR3 DNA reads TGTGCCAGCAGCTCCGGGTTTAATTATGGCTACACCTTC. It specifies CASSSGFNYGYTF. This sequence joins TRBV5-6 and TRBJ1-2; D is unclear. V gave up 3 bases and J gave up 5 bases, with 11 bases separating them. CDR3 length: 13 amino acids. The germline V gene encodes CDR1 SGHDT and CDR2 YYEEEE.

This sequence joins TRBV19 and TRBJ1-2; D is ambiguous. The germline CDR1 and CDR2 sequences are LNHDA and SQIVND (reference sequence). The length of the CDR3 is 14 residues. V was shortened by 6 bases and J by 2 bases, with 13 bases between the two germline ends. The CDR3, as DNA: TGTGCCAGTAGCGAGGACGGAAGGAACTATGGCTACACCTTC. This sequence encodes CASSEDGRNYGYTF.

The rearrangement joins TRBV5-4 to TRBJ1-2; TRBD1 aligns across 9 bases. The germline V gene has CDR1 SGHNT and CDR2 YYREEE (reference sequence). The CDR3 is 14 residues long. Unmatched junction bases numbered 6, after V lost 7 bases and J lost 2 bases. This CDR3 is CASGRGQGNYGYTF. The DNA for the CDR3 is TGTGCCAGCGGCCGTGGACAGGGGAACTATGGCTACACCTTC. The variable domain in full, completed from reference TRBV5-4 and TRBJ1-2, reads ETGVTQSPTHLIKTRGQQVTLRCSSQSGHNTVSWYQQALGQGPQFIFQYYREEENGRGNFPPRFSGLQFPNYSSELNVNALELDDSALYLCASGRGQGNYGYTFGSGTRLTVV.

A few counts support this clone. The CDR3 DNA is TGCAGCGTAGTCAAGCAGGGGGGGACTGAAGCTTTCTTT. Protein product: CSVVKQGGTEAFF. V gene TRBV29-1 combines with J gene TRBJ1-1; TRBD1 aligns across 7 bases. The CDR3 has 13 residues. Losses at the gene ends were 6 bases for V and 5 bases for J; bases not matched to a gene: 9. Germline CDR1 is SQVTM and CDR2 is ANQGSEA.

The rearrangement joins TRBV5-1 to TRBJ2-3; 16 nucleotides match TRBD2. Germline V lookup: CDR1 SGHRS, CDR2 YFSETQ. The trim removed 7 bases at V and 4 bases at J, leaving 12 bases unmatched. The CDR3 has 18 amino acids. CDR3 nucleotides: TGCGCCAGCCAAATGGGACTAGCGGGAGGGCCATGGTCAGATACGCAGTATTTT. Its protein product is CASQMGLAGGPWSDTQYF. The full variable domain, completed using reference TRBV5-1 and TRBJ2-3, is KAGVTQTPRYLIKTRGQQVTLSCSPISGHRSVSWYQQTPGQGLQFLFEYFSETQRNKGNFPGRFSGRQFSNSRSEMNVSTLELGDSALYLCASQMGLAGGPWSDTQYFGPGTRLTVL.

The rearrangement joins TRBV5-6 to TRBJ1-2; possibly TRBD1 for D (5 bases). The germline V gene has CDR1 SGHDT and CDR2 YYEEEE. The CDR3 length is 13 residues. V lost 5 bases and J 5 bases, leaving 13 bases between the germline ends. CDR3 sequence reads: CASSRDRKYGYTF. CDR3 sequence (DNA): TGTGCCAGCAGTCGGGACCGTAAATATGGCTACACCTTC.

The V call is TRBV5-1, the J call TRBJ1-6; TRBD1 aligns across 10 bases. With 4 bases clipped from V and 10 bases from J, the junction kept 5 bases outside the gene matches. This CDR3 contains 14 residues. Per the germline V gene, CDR1 is SGHRS and CDR2 is YFSETQ. The CDR3 reads CASSPGQGKSPLHF. The CDR3 DNA sequence: TGCGCCAGCAGCCCGGGACAGGGGAAATCACCCCTCCACTTT.

This chain connects TRBV5-6 to TRBJ1-2; no clear D. CDR1 is SGHDT, CDR2 YYEEEE, per germline. Trimming stripped 1 base from V and 3 bases from J, with 10 bases between. The CDR3 totals 14 residues. The CDR3 region is CASSLSHSDYGYTF. CDR3 in DNA: TGTGCCAGCAGCTTGTCCCACAGTGACTATGGCTACACCTTC.

The chain recombines TRBV7-9 with TRBJ2-3; no definite D call. The CDR3 contains 13 residues. V lost 3 bases, J lost 2 bases, and 6 bases lay in between. Germline V CDR1 and CDR2: SEHNR, FQNEAQ (reference sequence). CDR3 in amino acids: CASSFSNTDTQYF. CDR3 nucleotide sequence: TGTGCCAGCAGCTTCTCCAACACAGATACGCAGTATTTT.

The rearrangement links TRBV6-5 to TRBJ1-2; possibly TRBD1 for D (5 bases). This CDR3 has 12 residues. Per the germline V gene, CDR1 is MNHEY and CDR2 is SVGAGI. Trimming left V 8 bases short and J 7 bases short, with 14 bases between. CDR3 DNA: TGTGCCAGCTCAGAAGGGGTCCGTGGCTACACCTTC. It translates to CASSEGVRGYTF.

The genes are TRBV5-6 and TRBJ1-2; the D is unclear. Germline CDR1 reads SGHDT; CDR2 reads YYEEEE. This CDR3 has 13 amino acids. V was trimmed by 5 bases and J by 5 bases, leaving 13 bases between them. CDR3 loop: CASRPAVLYGYTF. The CDR3, as DNA: TGTGCCAGCAGGCCGGCGGTTCTTTATGGCTACACCTTC.

This clone was detected once. V is TRBV7-9 and J is TRBJ2-5; D is perhaps TRBD1 (5 bases). Germline CDR1 reads SEHNR; CDR2 reads FQNEAQ (reference sequence). The CDR3 extends over 14 amino acids. The V and J ends lost 3 bases and 8 bases respectively, with 16 bases between them. CDR3 loop: CASSLGQTRTTQYF. CDR3 in DNA: TGTGCCAGCAGCTTGGGGCAGACAAGAACAACCCAGTACTTC.

The V call is TRBV6-1, the J call TRBJ1-5; no definite D call. V shed 7 bases and J shed 0 bases, with 10 bases lying between them. The CDR3 runs 14 residues. Per germline, CDR1 MNHNS and CDR2 SASEGT. The CDR3 DNA reads as TGTGCCAGCAATGGAGGGTATAGCAATCAGCCCCAGCATTTT. Translating gives CASNGGYSNQPQHF.

This chain uses TRBV9 with TRBJ1-2; 11 bases are a match to TRBD1. Unmatched junction bases numbered 7, after V lost 5 bases and J lost 4 bases. The CDR3 spans 15 residues. The germline gives CDR1 SGDLS, CDR2 YYNGEE. CDR3 in amino acids: CASRTGGTGGYGYTF. DNA of the CDR3: TGTGCCAGCAGGACCGGGGGGACAGGGGGCTATGGCTACACCTTC.

This sequence joins TRBV14 and TRBJ1-1; maybe TRBD1 (5 bases). Germline V gene data show CDR1 as SGHDN and CDR2 as FVKESK. The CDR3 is made up of 14 amino acids. V lost 4 bases, J lost 4 bases, and 13 bases lay in between. CDR3 in DNA: TGTGCCAGCAGCCGGAATCAGGGTGGCACTGAAGCTTTCTTT. Its protein product is CASSRNQGGTEAFF.

CDR3 protein: CASSQSRGSYNEQFF. The CDR3 nucleotides read TGTGCCAGCAGCCAGTCTCGCGGCTCCTACAATGAGCAGTTCTTC. The chain is built from TRBV7-3 and TRBJ2-1; D unclear. The CDR3 is 15 amino acids. Germline loops: CDR1 SGHTA, CDR2 FQGTGA. V dropped 5 bases and J dropped 0 bases, with 11 bases sitting between them.

The V and J genes are TRBV30 and TRBJ2-1; unclear D gene. Germline V lookup: CDR1 GTSNPN, CDR2 SVGIG (reference sequence). The CDR3 is made up of 12 amino acids. The V end was cut by 0 bases, the J end by 9 bases, with 9 bases between. CDR3: CAWSVQGIEQFF. CDR3 DNA: TGTGCCTGGAGTGTACAAGGGATTGAGCAGTTCTTC.

J is TRBJ2-3 and V is TRBV27, with 8 bases that match TRBD1. The junction had 10 bases not matched to a gene; V was cut back by 6 bases and J by 8 bases. The CDR3 runs 14 residues. CDR1 and CDR2 from the germline V gene are MNHEY and SMNVEV (reference sequence). CDR3 DNA: TGTGCCAGCAGGACAGGGGTTATGATTGCTACGCAGTATTTT. Amino acid sequence: CASRTGVMIATQYF.

The chain is built from TRBV2 and TRBJ1-4; 9 bases agree with TRBD1. Looked up from germline, CDR1 is SNHLY and CDR2 is FYNNEI. V trimming: 6 bases; J trimming: 8 bases; junction bases outside the gene matches: 7. This CDR3 contains 14 residues. The CDR3 sequence: CASRGQGGREKLFF. The CDR3 region has the DNA TGTGCCAGCAGGGGACAGGGTGGTAGGGAAAAACTGTTTTTT.

The chain has TRBV2 and TRBJ2-2; tentatively, D is TRBD1 (6 bases). This CDR3 is 14 amino acids long. The V and J ends lost 4 bases and 4 bases respectively, with 10 bases between them. Germline V CDR1 and CDR2: SNHLY, FYNNEI. The CDR3 reads CASSAQGSTGELFF. The CDR3 nucleotides are TGTGCCAGCAGTGCCCAGGGGTCCACCGGGGAGCTGTTTTTT.

This rearrangement joins TRBV6-1 to TRBJ2-1, with D unresolved. This CDR3 is 13 amino acids long. Trimming took off 7 bases at V and 0 bases at J, with 7 bases between the two ends. CDR1 and CDR2 from the germline V gene are MNHNS and SASEGT. DNA of the CDR3: TGTGCCAGCATGCTATCCTCCTACAATGAGCAGTTCTTC. Amino acid sequence: CASMLSSYNEQFF.

This rearrangement joins TRBV15 to TRBJ2-7; 8 positions match TRBD2. The junction had 8 bases not matched to a gene; V was cut back by 4 bases and J by 3 bases. The CDR3 has 15 amino acids. Per the germline V gene, CDR1 is LNHNV and CDR2 is YYDKDF (reference sequence). The CDR3 nucleotides read TGTGCCACCAGCACCGCTAGCGGGTTATTCTACGAGCAGTACTTC. It encodes CATSTASGLFYEQYF.

V and J are TRBV19 and TRBJ1-6, with TRBD1 as a possible D gene (6 bases). Per the germline V gene, CDR1 is LNHDA and CDR2 is SQIVND (reference sequence). Trimming took 4 bases from V and 0 from J, leaving 10 bases between them. The CDR3 consists of 16 residues. CDR3 in DNA: TGTGCCAGTAGTACCCAGGACAGCTCCTATAATTCACCCCTCCACTTT. Translating it yields CASSTQDSSYNSPLHF.

J is TRBJ2-3 and V is TRBV9, with D possibly being TRBD2 (6 bases). The CDR3 extends over 15 amino acids. Germline-derived CDR1 and CDR2 are SGDLS and YYNGEE. The V and J ends lost 4 bases and 0 bases respectively, with 12 bases between them. CDR3 nucleotides: TGTGCCAGCAGCCCGCGGGGCCCTAGCACAGATACGCAGTATTTT. Translated: CASSPRGPSTDTQYF.

J is TRBJ2-5 and V is TRBV7-2, with TRBD1 matching over 7 bases. Germline CDR1 and CDR2: SGHTA and FQGNSA. This CDR3 is 13 amino acids long. Trimming cost V 5 bases and J 2 bases; bases outside gene matches: 2. The CDR3 loop is CASSLGQQETQYF. CDR3 sequence (DNA): TGTGCCAGCAGCCTGGGACAGCAAGAGACCCAGTACTTC.

V usage is TRBV19 and J usage is TRBJ1-6; TRBD1 is a possible D gene (5 bases). This CDR3 region has 15 residues. V was clipped by 6 bases and J by 10 bases, with 19 bases between them. Germline-derived CDR1 and CDR2 are LNHDA and SQIVND (reference sequence). The CDR3 sequence is CASRVSWQGGSPLHF. Written as DNA, the CDR3 is TGTGCCAGTAGAGTCTCGTGGCAGGGTGGGTCACCCCTCCACTTT.

The chain combines TRBV7-9 with TRBJ2-5; TRBD2 matches at 14 bases. CDR3 length: 15 residues. The germline V gene encodes CDR1 SEHNR and CDR2 FQNEAQ (reference sequence). J lost 6 bases, V lost 3 bases, and 3 bases had no gene match. CDR3 sequence reads: CASSLGLAGVKTQYF. The CDR3 nucleotides are TGTGCCAGCAGCTTGGGACTAGCGGGAGTAAAGACCCAGTACTTC.